Shown below are 23 T cell receptor beta chains from a single sample sequenced in a study of blood T cell repertoires in COVID-19 (dated by TCRdb to the early 2020s). Libraries were prepared through the immunoSEQ multiplex PCR assay. TCRdb obtained this table from immuneACCESS and retained in-frame rearrangements with V and J assigned. These tables miss some clones; where compared with another copy, unresolved V genes account for less than half of the shortfall, and the remainder is unexplained. The sample records 300,000 or so clones, about four fifths of which are singletons. The top ten clonotypes cover 0.95% to 1.5% of the sample. Sample: peripheral blood. These receptors all stem from a woman aged 45 to 65 with acute or convalescent COVID-19.

The V call is TRBV5-6, the J call TRBJ2-4; TRBD2 matches at 7 bases. V gave up 1 base and J gave up 6 bases; unmatched junction bases: 4. The length of the CDR3 is 14 residues. Germline lookup yields CDR1 SGHDT and CDR2 YYEEEE. This CDR3 reads CASSLLGEGNIQYF. DNA of the CDR3: TGTGCCAGCAGCTTGCTGGGGGAGGGAAACATTCAGTACTTC.

The chain employs TRBV6-6 and TRBJ1-2; 9 positions agree with TRBD1. The length of the CDR3 is 14 residues. The junction had 8 bases not matched to a gene; V was cut back by 5 bases and J by 7 bases. Germline V CDR1 and CDR2: MNHNY, SVGAGI (reference sequence). The CDR3: CASSQDRGSSGYTF. The CDR3 coding sequence is TGTGCCAGCAGTCAGGACAGGGGAAGCTCTGGCTACACCTTC.

This chain uses TRBV4-2 with TRBJ2-2; TRBD2 is a possible D gene (5 bases). CDR1 and CDR2 from the germline V gene are LGHNA and YNFKEQ. V lost 4 bases and J lost 4, with 16 bases in between. The CDR3 consists of 16 residues. The DNA of the CDR3 is TGTGCCAGCAGCCTCGGACTGAGTTCGGGCACCGGGGAGCTGTTTTTT. Its protein is CASSLGLSSGTGELFF.

The chain uses TRBV24-1 and TRBJ2-3; 10 nucleotides agree with TRBD2. The CDR3 is 16 residues long. Looked up from germline, CDR1 is KGHDR and CDR2 is SFDVKD. J lost 3 bases, V lost 4 bases, and 6 bases had no gene match. The CDR3 DNA follows: TGTGCCACCAGTGAGCCGGGAGCGGGGGGGACAGATACGCAGTATTTT. Translation gives CATSEPGAGGTDTQYF.

This rearrangement joins TRBV6-5 to TRBJ1-3, with D possibly being TRBD1 (5 bases). CDR3 length equals 13 residues. The V gene's germline CDR1 is MNHEY and CDR2 SVGAGI. Trimming took off 8 bases at V and 2 bases at J, with 10 bases between the two ends. CDR3 bases: TGTGCCAGCCTAGGGGAGGCTGGAAACACCATATATTTT. This encodes CASLGEAGNTIYF.

The CDR3 DNA is TGTGCCAGCACCGTGGGAGCGGGAACGAACACCGGGGAGCTGTTTTTT. As protein: CASTVGAGTNTGELFF. The rearrangement links TRBV9 to TRBJ2-2, with 7 bases aligning to TRBD2. This CDR3 region has 16 residues. After removal of 6 bases from V and 0 bases from J, the junction contained 8 bases not matched to a gene. In germline, CDR1 is SGDLS, CDR2 YYNGEE.

The CDR3 loop reads CASSLDATGNTEAFF. In DNA form, the CDR3 reads TGTGCCAGCAGCTTGGATGCGACAGGGAACACTGAAGCTTTCTTT. The gene calls are TRBV5-4 and TRBJ1-1; D perhaps matches TRBD1 (6 bases). V lost 0 bases to trimming and J lost 1 base, with 10 bases between them. The CDR3 sequence is 15 residues long. Germline V gene lookup returns CDR1 SGHNT and CDR2 YYREEE (reference sequence).

The CDR3 sequence: CASSPTGTSTYGYTF. The CDR3 DNA sequence: TGTGCCAGCAGCCCGACAGGGACGAGCACTTATGGCTACACCTTC. The V call is TRBV9, the J call TRBJ1-2; TRBD1 matches at 7 bases. In germline, CDR1 is SGDLS, CDR2 YYNGEE. CDR3 length: 15 amino acids. V was clipped by 4 bases and J by 5 bases; unmatched bases: 11.

This chain uses TRBV6-5 with TRBJ2-7; possibly TRBD2 for D (5 bases). CDR3 length: 13 residues. Trimming took 0 bases from V and 6 from J, leaving 9 bases between them. Germline loops: CDR1 MNHEY, CDR2 SVGAGI. The CDR3 spells CASSYSRASEQYV. The CDR3 DNA is TGTGCCAGCAGTTACTCGAGGGCAAGCGAGCAGTACGTC.

This clone occurred a few times. J is TRBJ2-4 and V is TRBV7-8; 9 nucleotides line up with TRBD1. Germline V CDR1 and CDR2: SGHVS, FQNEAQ. This CDR3 is 16 amino acids long. Trimming cost V 5 bases and J 1 base; bases outside gene matches: 6. In DNA form, the CDR3 reads TGTGCCAGCAGCCCGGGACAGGGCCGGGCCAAAAACATTCAGTACTTC. It is translated as CASSPGQGRAKNIQYF.

This chain links TRBV19 with TRBJ2-2, with TRBD1 matching over 7 bases. The CDR3 extends over 15 amino acids. With 6 bases clipped from V and 6 bases from J, the junction kept 10 bases outside the gene matches. Germline lookup yields CDR1 LNHDA and CDR2 SQIVND (reference sequence). CDR3: CASSPRTGKAGELFF. The CDR3 DNA reads as TGTGCCAGTAGCCCCCGGACAGGAAAGGCCGGGGAGCTGTTTTTT. Drawing the rest from reference TRBV19 and TRBJ2-2, the complete variable domain is DGGITQSPKYLFRKEGQNVTLSCEQNLNHDAMYWYRQDPGQGLRLIYYSQIVNDFQKGDIAEGYSVSREKKESFPLTVTSAQKNPTAFYLCASSPRTGKAGELFFGEGSRLTVL.

This clone has only a few counts. The chain links TRBV11-2 to TRBJ1-1, with D uncertain. V lost 6 bases, J lost 2 bases, and 10 bases lay in between. The CDR3 has 13 residues. Germline V gene data show CDR1 as SGHAT and CDR2 as FQNNGV. The CDR3 here is CASSSQRNTEAFF. CDR3 sequence (DNA): TGTGCCAGCAGTTCACAGAGAAACACTGAAGCTTTCTTT.

This clone came up a few times. The chain employs TRBV7-2 and TRBJ1-2, with 7 bases identical to TRBD1. This CDR3 is 16 amino acids long. Trimming cost V 1 base and J 4 bases; bases outside gene matches: 9. Germline V gene sequence: CDR1 SGHTA, CDR2 FQGNSA. The CDR3 is CASSLGTRDSPYGYTF. For the CDR3, the DNA is TGTGCCAGCAGCTTAGGGACCCGGGACAGTCCCTATGGCTACACCTTC.

The genes are TRBV2 and TRBJ1-5; D not certain. Trimming removed 2 bases from V and 9 bases from J, with 17 bases in between. The length of the CDR3 is 15 residues. Germline assignment: CDR1 SNHLY and CDR2 FYNNEI. Written as DNA, the CDR3 is TGTGCCAGCAGTGAATCCCGGGCACTAGATCTGCCCCAGCATTTT. It specifies CASSESRALDLPQHF.

The rearrangement joins TRBV29-1 to TRBJ2-3; 7 nucleotides match TRBD1. The CDR3 has 15 amino acids. Germline CDR1 SQVTM, CDR2 ANQGSEA. Trimming took 6 bases from V and 1 from J; bases not matched to a gene: 10. CDR3 residues: CSVQGVPEGTDTQYF. The CDR3 nucleotides read TGCAGCGTGCAGGGGGTTCCGGAAGGCACAGATACGCAGTATTTT.

V usage is TRBV7-8 and J usage is TRBJ2-2; 8 bases line up with TRBD1. Germline CDR1 SGHVS, CDR2 FQNEAQ. The CDR3 covers 15 residues. After removal of 4 bases from V and 6 bases from J, the junction contained 7 bases not matched to a gene. In nucleotides, the CDR3 is TGTGCCAGCAGCTCCCGGACAGGGATCGCCGGGGAGCTGTTTTTT. Translating gives CASSSRTGIAGELFF.

The gene calls are TRBV3-1 (or the pseudogene TRBV3-2) and TRBJ2-1; 8 bases align to TRBD1. The CDR3 spans 15 residues. The V and J ends lost 5 bases and 2 bases, in that order; junction bases with no gene match: 5. Germline CDR1 LGHDT, CDR2 YNNKEL (reference sequence). The CDR3 sequence is CASSYRDRPYNEQFF. In nucleotides, the CDR3 is TGTGCCAGCAGCTACCGGGACAGGCCCTACAATGAGCAGTTCTTC.

In its sample, this clone was seen a few times. The chain uses TRBV19 and TRBJ1-1; D is possibly TRBD1 (6 bases). From germline, CDR1 is LNHDA and CDR2 SQIVND (reference sequence). The CDR3 contains 16 residues. Trimming left V 5 bases short and J 0 bases short, with 16 bases between. CDR3 amino acids: CASSPYPGQVNTEAFF. The CDR3 DNA reads TGTGCCAGTAGTCCTTATCCGGGACAAGTGAACACTGAAGCTTTCTTT.

The chain recombines TRBV19 with TRBJ1-1; D gene ambiguous. The CDR3 extends over 13 amino acids. V was clipped by 6 bases and J by 0 bases, with 8 bases between them. CDR1 and CDR2 from the germline V gene are LNHDA and SQIVND (reference sequence). The CDR3 bases are TGTGCCAGTAGATGGAGCATGAACACTGAAGCTTTCTTT. Translated: CASRWSMNTEAFF.

This clone has only one observation. The rearrangement links TRBV5-6 to TRBJ2-3; 10 nucleotides align to TRBD2. The V segment lost 2 bases and the J segment 0 bases; nucleotides outside the gene matches: 12. Germline CDR1 reads SGHDT; CDR2 reads YYEEEE. The CDR3 length is 19 residues. The CDR3 DNA reads TGTGCCAGCAGCTTATTCCTAGCGGGGGACCAAACTAGCACAGATACGCAGTATTTT. It is translated as CASSLFLAGDQTSTDTQYF.

The genes are TRBV7-2 and TRBJ2-1; 15 bases match TRBD2. The junction had 7 bases not matched to a gene; V was cut back by 3 bases and J by 4 bases. CDR3 length equals 18 residues. The V gene's germline CDR1 is SGHTA and CDR2 FQGNSA. CDR3 in amino acids: CASSFGTSGRSRYNEQFF. The CDR3 DNA sequence: TGTGCCAGCAGCTTTGGGACTAGCGGGAGGTCCCGATACAATGAGCAGTTCTTC.

The rearrangement joins TRBV21-1 to TRBJ1-2; the table's D call TRBD1 went unverified against the DNA. TRBV21-1 corresponds to a pseudogene. The CDR3 contains 15 residues. The CDR3 sequence is CASSPLIGAWYGYTF. Here the CDR3 DNA reads TGTGCCAGCAGCCCCCTGATTGGGGCTTGGTATGGCTACACCTTC.

This chain uses TRBV9 with TRBJ2-1, with TRBD2 matching over 8 bases. V lost 0 bases, J lost 3 bases, and 5 bases stayed unmatched. The CDR3 has 16 residues. The germline gives CDR1 SGDLS, CDR2 YYNGEE. CDR3 sequence: CASSVVSGGGYNEQFF. Written as DNA, the CDR3 is TGTGCCAGCAGCGTAGTAAGCGGGGGCGGCTACAATGAGCAGTTCTTC.